Presented here are 17 T cell receptor beta chains from one specimen sequenced in a study of regulatory T cells in long-lasting Graves disease. HTBI primers from iRepertoire and Arm-PCR of CDR3 regions yielded the TCR beta libraries. MiXCR was run by TCRdb on the multiplex PCR reads, yielding one entry per CDR3 protein. Of 560,000 or so distinct CDR3 sequences detected, roughly a sixth appear once; the ten largest clones hold 12%. Regarding time point: newly diagnosed GD, antithyroid drugs for less than 3 months. PBMC-extracted RNA yielded the TCR library. These records were also assigned to another study, of T cells in Graves' hyperthyroidism and ophthalmopathy.

The sample was peripheral blood mononuclear cells (PBMCs), taken at new diagnosis, from a patient treated with antithyroid drugs. The receptors shown here come from a man younger than 30 with Graves disease.

This clonotype appeared many times. The J gene is TRBJ2-1, the V gene TRBV6-2 or TRBV6-3; 8 bases match TRBD1. The CDR3 loop spans 14 amino acids. Germline V gene sequence: CDR1 MNHEY, CDR2 SVGEGT. The ends lost 8 bases at V and 4 bases at J; junction bases unmatched: 7. The CDR3 loop reads CASPGQGGYNEQFF. CDR3 in DNA: TGTGCCAGCCCAGGACAGGGTGGATACAATGAGCAGTTCTTC.

V and J are TRBV27 and TRBJ1-2; TRBD1 matches at 10 bases. CDR1 is MNHEY and CDR2 is SMNVEV in the germline V gene (reference sequence). V shed 6 bases, J shed 7 bases, and the junction held 14 bases outside the gene matches. The CDR3 runs 16 residues. The CDR3 sequence: CASSLSPGQGIRGYTF. As DNA, the CDR3 is TGTGCCAGCAGCCTTAGTCCGGGACAGGGGATTCGTGGCTACACCTTC.

This clonotype was seen more than once but under ten times. V usage is TRBV7-8 and J usage is TRBJ2-3; 10 positions match TRBD2. The V segment lost 7 bases and the J segment 8 bases; nucleotides outside the gene matches: 9. Germline V gives CDR1 SGHVS, CDR2 FQNEAQ. The CDR3 sequence is 14 residues long. Here the CDR3 DNA reads TGTGCCAGCACCCTTCTAGCGGGAGAAGGTACGCAGTATTTT. Its translation is CASTLLAGEGTQYF.

The rearrangement uses TRBV12-3 or TRBV12-4 and TRBJ1-1; D remains ambiguous. Between the trimmed V and J ends, which lost 3 bases and 3 bases, there was a span of 11 bases. The CDR3 is 14 amino acids. The chain's CDR3 is CASSLEGLDTEAFF. DNA of the CDR3: TGTGCCAGCAGTTTGGAAGGGCTGGACACTGAAGCTTTCTTT.

A note on this clonotype: A much more abundant neighbour one base away suggests this may be a read error. V gene TRBV7-6 combines with J gene TRBJ1-1, with TRBD1 as a possible D gene (6 bases). Germline V CDR1 and CDR2: SGHVS, FNYEAQ. The CDR3 is made up of 16 amino acids. The CDR3 DNA is TGTGCCAGCAGCCGAAACTATAGACAGGAGGACACTGAAGCTCTCTTT. Translating it yields CASSRNYRQEDTEALF.

This chain uses TRBV4-1 with TRBJ2-1; a possible D gene is TRBD2 (5 bases). Germline assignment: CDR1 MGHRA and CDR2 YSYEKL. V was trimmed by 6 bases and J by 5 bases, leaving 11 bases between them. The CDR3 sequence is 13 residues long. The DNA of the CDR3 is TGCGCCAGCAGGGGAGTAGGGAACAATGAGCAGTTCTTC. This encodes CASRGVGNNEQFF.

The chain uses TRBV20-1 and TRBJ2-7, with 10 bases matching TRBD2. This CDR3 has 17 amino acids. With 5 bases clipped from V and 1 base from J, the junction kept 14 bases outside the gene matches. Germline CDR1 reads DFQATT; CDR2 reads SNEGSKA (reference sequence). CDR3 DNA sequence: TGCAGTGCTTTTTCGGGACTAGCGCTTTTCGGGTCCTACGAGCAGTACTTC. Amino acid sequence: CSAFSGLALFGSYEQYF.

This clonotype was seen repeatedly, ten times or more. J is TRBJ1-1 and V is TRBV12-3 or TRBV12-4; 7 positions agree with TRBD1. The CDR3 length is 15 residues. The V segment lost 6 bases and the J segment 1 base; nucleotides outside the gene matches: 8. DNA of the CDR3: TGTGCCAGCAGAGGGAGGGCAGGGGGGAACACTGAAGCTTTCTTT. It encodes CASRGRAGGNTEAFF.

In this sample, this clonotype turned up many times. The chain links TRBV30 to TRBJ1-1; 7 bases are shared with TRBD1. V lost 4 bases and J lost 3; bases outside the gene matches: 5. From germline, CDR1 is GTSNPN and CDR2 SVGIG (reference sequence). This CDR3 comprises 13 residues. CDR3 protein: CAWNAGGDTEAFF. The CDR3 DNA follows: TGTGCCTGGAATGCAGGGGGGGACACTGAAGCTTTCTTT.

This clonotype has a handful of counts. The chain combines TRBV20-1 with TRBJ1-1, with TRBD1 matching over 8 bases. This CDR3 is built from 15 residues. Looked up from germline, CDR1 is DFQATT and CDR2 is SNEGSKA (reference sequence). The J segment lost 0 bases and the V segment lost 1 base, leaving 4 bases of the junction unmatched. CDR3 DNA sequence: TGCAGTGCTAGAGGGACAGGGAGGCTGAACACTGAAGCTTTCTTT. This encodes CSARGTGRLNTEAFF.

The table lists this clonotype with many counts. The gene calls are TRBV28 and TRBJ2-7; no firm D call. Per germline, CDR1 MDHEN and CDR2 SYDVKM. The CDR3 sequence is 11 residues long. V dropped 6 bases and J dropped 4 bases, with 7 bases sitting between them. The CDR3 region is CASRTPYEQYF. The CDR3 region has the DNA TGTGCCAGCAGGACACCTTACGAGCAGTACTTC.

Many counts were recorded for this clonotype. V is TRBV30 and J is TRBJ1-1; tentative D call: TRBD1 (5 bases). CDR3 length: 14 amino acids. V gave up 2 bases and J gave up 6 bases, with 16 bases separating them. The germline V gene has CDR1 GTSNPN and CDR2 SVGIG (reference sequence). The CDR3 sequence is CAWSTGPPGAEAFF. The DNA of the CDR3 is TGTGCCTGGAGTACGGGACCCCCGGGGGCTGAAGCTTTCTTT.

At least ten counts were recorded for this clonotype. This chain uses TRBV6-2 or TRBV6-3 with TRBJ2-3, with a tentative D call TRBD2 (6 bases). This CDR3 is 11 amino acids long. In germline, CDR1 is MNHEY, CDR2 SVGEGT. V lost 10 bases and J 6 bases, leaving 11 bases between the germline ends. Written as DNA, the CDR3 is TGTGCCATCCTAGCGTATGATACGCAGTATTTT. Translating it yields CAILAYDTQYF.

This clonotype showed up just a few times. CDR3: CASIRTANSNQPQHF. The CDR3 bases are TGTGCCAGCATCCGGACAGCGAATAGCAATCAGCCCCAGCATTTT. The rearrangement uses TRBV28 and TRBJ1-5, with a possible D match to TRBD1 (6 bases). This CDR3 has 15 amino acids. The germline V gene has CDR1 MDHEN and CDR2 SYDVKM. Trimming removed 7 bases at V and 0 bases at J, with 13 bases between.

The chain is built from TRBV19 and TRBJ2-2; D is undetermined. Trimming took off 1 base at V and 7 bases at J, with 4 bases between the two ends. CDR3 length: 12 amino acids. Per the germline V gene, CDR1 is LNHDA and CDR2 is SQIVND (reference sequence). The CDR3 reads CASSIGGGELFF. DNA for the CDR3: TGTGCCAGTAGTATAGGGGGCGGGGAGCTGTTTTTT.

The sample holds many counts of this clonotype. Written as DNA, the CDR3 is TGTGCCAGCAGCTTATCTGGGCGGGAGACCCAGTACTTC. Residues: CASSLSGRETQYF. The rearrangement uses TRBV7-2 and TRBJ2-5; unclear D gene. This CDR3 has 13 amino acids. The germline gives CDR1 SGHTA, CDR2 FQGNSA. V lost 2 bases to trimming and J lost 5 bases, with 9 bases between them.

As to this clonotype: At one boundary the junction diverges from the germline segment, which might be a read error. The CDR3 loop reads CSARTLGGEMDTRYF. For the CDR3, the DNA is TGCAGTGCTAGGACCCTTGGGGGGGAGATGGATACGCGGTATTTT. V gene TRBV20-1 combines with J gene TRBJ2-3, with 7 positions matching TRBD2. This CDR3 comprises 15 residues. CDR1 is DFQATT, CDR2 SNEGSKA, per germline (reference sequence).